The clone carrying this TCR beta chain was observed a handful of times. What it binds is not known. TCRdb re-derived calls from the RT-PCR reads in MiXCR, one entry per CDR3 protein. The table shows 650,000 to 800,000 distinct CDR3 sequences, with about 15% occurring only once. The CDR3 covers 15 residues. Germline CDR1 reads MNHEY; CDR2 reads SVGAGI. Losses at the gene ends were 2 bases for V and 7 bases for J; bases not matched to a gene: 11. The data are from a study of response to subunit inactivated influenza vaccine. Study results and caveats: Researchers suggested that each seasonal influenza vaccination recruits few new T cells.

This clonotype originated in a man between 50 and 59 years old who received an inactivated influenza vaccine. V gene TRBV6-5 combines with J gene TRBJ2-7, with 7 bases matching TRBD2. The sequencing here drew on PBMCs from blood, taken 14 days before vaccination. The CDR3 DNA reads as TGTGCCAGCAGTTACAAGCGGGGCCCGGCGGTTGAGCAGTACTTC. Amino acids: CASSYKRGPAVEQYF.